Sequencing of this TCR beta chain was carried out in a study of read filtering for tumor transcriptome and immune sequencing. At the level of the study: Among patients, some 17 were male and 15 or so female, aged roughly 45 to 80 (mean about 69). Whole-transcriptome libraries were prepared after DNase treatment.

This clonotype was seen many times. Trimming stripped 2 bases from V and 12 bases from J, with 17 bases between. The CDR3 has 12 residues. Looked up from germline, CDR1 is SQVTM and CDR2 is ANQGSEA. This library used roughly 370 ng RNA and molecular barcoded adaptors spanning alpha/delta and beta/gamma chains. From the reads, TCRdb called clonotypes with MiXCR, one entry per CDR3 protein. The table includes fewer than 100,000 distinct CDR3 sequences, around an eighth detected once. Source material: a population of CD138-negative cells sorted from bone marrow. V usage is TRBV29-1 and J usage is TRBJ2-7; D perhaps matches TRBD1 (6 bases). This clonotype originated in a donor aged 40 or over with multiple myeloma. The CDR3 is CSVEILRGRRYF. CDR3 in DNA: TGCAGCGTTGAAATCCTCAGGGGACGAAGGTACTTC.